Below, one T cell receptor beta chain is given with its context. Its target is unknown. The data stem from a study of shared clonotypes between healthy human individuals. General study results and limits: Naive CD4 clonotypes were shared across a few donors at around 5%.

TCRdb keeps only in-frame clones here, not all; method: immunoSEQ multiplex PCR. The sample has roughly 2,300,000 clones, roughly 90% seen once. The CDR3 loop spans 11 amino acids. V lost 0 bases and J 10 bases, leaving 6 bases between the germline ends. Germline V gene sequence: CDR1 SGDLS, CDR2 YYNGEE. The sequence was obtained from a man younger than 30 in good health. Some clones in this sample may be carry-over from other donors' samples. This chain joins TRBV9 and TRBJ2-3; D remains ambiguous. Sequencing input: naive CD4+ T cells from PBMCs. The subset denotes: CD45RA+ positively selected. CDR3 region: CASSVGGAQYF. CDR3 bases: TGTGCCAGCAGCGTAGGTGGGGCGCAGTATTTT.